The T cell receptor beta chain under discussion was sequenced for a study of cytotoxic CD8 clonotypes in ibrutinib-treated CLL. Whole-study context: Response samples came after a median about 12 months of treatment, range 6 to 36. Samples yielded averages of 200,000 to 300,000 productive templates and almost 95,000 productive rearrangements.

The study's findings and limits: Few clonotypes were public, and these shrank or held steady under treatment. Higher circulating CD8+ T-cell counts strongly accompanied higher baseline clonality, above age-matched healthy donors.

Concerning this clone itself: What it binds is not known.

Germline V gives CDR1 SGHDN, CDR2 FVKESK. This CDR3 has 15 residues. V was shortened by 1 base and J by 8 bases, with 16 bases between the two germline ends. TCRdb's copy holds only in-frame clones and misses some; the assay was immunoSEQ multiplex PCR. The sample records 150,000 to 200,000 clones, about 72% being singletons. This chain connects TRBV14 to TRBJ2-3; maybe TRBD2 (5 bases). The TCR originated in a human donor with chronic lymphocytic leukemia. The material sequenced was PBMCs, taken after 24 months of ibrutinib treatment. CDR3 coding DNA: TGTGCCAGCAGCCAAGTACAAGGAGGTTTGGGTACGCAGTATTTT. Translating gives CASSQVQGGLGTQYF.